This T cell receptor (beta chain) was sequenced for a study of T cell responses to AZD1222 COVID-19 vaccine. Sequencing was performed with immunoSEQ multiplex PCR; in TCRdb, only in-frame clones are kept and a portion is missing. This table holds around 140,000 clones, approximately 85% found once. The CDR3 totals 18 residues. Germline trimming cut 1 base from V and 7 bases from J; bases unmatched to any gene: 15. The germline gives CDR1 LGHNA, CDR2 YNFKEQ. This sample comprised peripheral blood, obtained on day 0 of AZD1222 vaccination. The origin of this receptor is an adult in good health. The rearrangement joins TRBV4-2 to TRBJ2-1, with 8 bases matching TRBD1. This CDR3 is CASSQGTAGGRLSNEQFF. The CDR3 region has the DNA TGTGCCAGCAGCCAAGGGACTGCAGGGGGCAGGTTATCAAATGAGCAGTTCTTC.